Listed below are T cell receptor beta chains from one sample, sequenced in a study of cytomegalovirus exposure and HLA in healthy donors. Libraries were prepared by immunoSEQ multiplex PCR; TCRdb keeps only in-frame clonotypes and omits some of them. The data show roughly 170,000 clones, under 85% seen once. Input material: PBMCs. The receptors come from a man between 50 and 59 years old in good health and CMV-seronegative. CDR3s include the opening cysteine and the closing phenylalanine or tryptophan. A D gene is named only where the DNA matches it firmly. Size is omitted from some rows. Given values are once, few, many or a class for expanded clones.

TGTGCCAGCAGCTTATCGGAGGGATCTGAAGCTTTCTTT,CASSLSEGSEAFF,TRBV7-9,13,TRBJ1-1,-,-
TGCGCCAGCAGCTTGGTAGCGGGAGGGGGCAACGAGCAGTACTTC,CASSLVAGGGNEQYF,TRBV5-1,15,TRBJ2-7,TRBD2,few
TGTGCCAGCAGCAGACTAGCGGGATCTAACACCGGGGAGCTGTTTTTT,CASSRLAGSNTGELFF,TRBV11-1,16,TRBJ2-2,TRBD2,once
TGTGCCAGCAGCCCCCGCTCAGGGAATTCACCCCTCCACTTT,CASSPRSGNSPLHF,TRBV7-2,14,TRBJ1-6,-,few
TGTGCCAGCAGCCCCAGTGGGGCCTACACCGGGGAGCTGTTTTTT,CASSPSGAYTGELFF,TRBV7-9,15,TRBJ2-2,-,-
TGTGCCAGCAGTTTAACCCCCGTGGCAGGGGGGCATATTCAGTACTTC,CASSLTPVAGGHIQYF,TRBV27,16,TRBJ2-4,-,-
TGTGCCAGCAGAAGACTAGCGGGGGGCAAAGGAGAGACCCAGTACTTC,CASRRLAGGKGETQYF,TRBV2,16,TRBJ2-5,TRBD2,once
TGTGCCAGTAGGGGACAGGGCTCTGGAAACACCATATATTTT,CASRGQGSGNTIYF,TRBV19,14,TRBJ1-3,TRBD1,-
TGTGCCAGCACCCCTATTAGCGAGGAGACCCAGTACTTC,CASTPISEETQYF,TRBV7-9,13,TRBJ2-5,-,-
TGCGCCAGCAGCCAAGACTGGCAGGGAGAGACCCAGTACTTC,CASSQDWQGETQYF,TRBV4-1,14,TRBJ2-5,-,-
TGCGCCAGCAGCCCCTCGGGGTCGGCTAGGGCGCGGGAGACCCAGTACTTC,CASSPSGSARARETQYF,TRBV5-1,17,TRBJ2-5,-,few
TGTGCCACCACACAGGGGCCCCACGAAAAACTGTTTTTT,CATTQGPHEKLFF,TRBV6-6,13,TRBJ1-4,TRBD1,-
TGTGCCAGCAGTGAAATACTAGCGGGGGATGAGCAGTTCTTC,CASSEILAGDEQFF,TRBV2,14,TRBJ2-1,TRBD2,-
TGTGCCAGCAGCTTAGGCCAGGCGTTTGGAGATACGCAGTATTTT,CASSLGQAFGDTQYF,TRBV7-2,15,TRBJ2-3,-,-
TGTGCCAGCAGCCAATACCTAGCGGCAGGGGAAGGCTACACCTTC,CASSQYLAAGEGYTF,TRBV7-2,15,TRBJ1-2,-,once
TGTGCCAGCAGCACTAGCTTCAACCCCGGGGAGACCCAGTACTTC,CASSTSFNPGETQYF,TRBV7-2,15,TRBJ2-5,-,-
TGCGCCAGCAGCCAAAGCGGGGGGCCGGTCCTTGAGCAGTTCTTC,CASSQSGGPVLEQFF,TRBV4-3,15,TRBJ2-1,TRBD2,-